The present entry profiles one TCR beta chain with its context. Its antigen remains undetermined. Per-base quality was not reported, and no clone a single base away is much larger than it. The entry originates in a study of cytomegalovirus exposure and HLA in healthy donors (dated by TCRdb to the late 2010s). In terms of the full investigation: An earlier analysis of roughly 570 of the donors reported 276 Gb of sequence data and 117 million unique TCR beta sequences obtained from around 190 million T cells. The study used immunosequencing to profile the T cell repertoires of 600 to 850 subjects and linked those repertoires to cytomegalovirus serostatus. The genetic ancestry cluster associated with self-reported Caucasian donors included around four fifths of the roughly 400 genotyped donors. The study was designed to test whether signatures of past pathogen exposure could be identified by cataloging public T cell receptors. A later analysis re-examined previously published TCR beta repertoires from around 670 donors and added high-resolution HLA genotyping to investigate patterns of TCR occurrence. In an earlier analysis of roughly 600 of the donors, high-throughput TCR beta sequencing was used to judge whether each TCR beta V gene segment behaved as functional or pseudogenic. All discovery cohort repertoires had been generated on a single sequencing platform. HLA typing covered class I and class II loci at four-digit resolution. Typing coverage varied by locus: about 620-630 donors for A, B, C, DRB1 and DQB1; some 520 for DQA1; about 600 for DPA1; 450 to 480 for DPB1. Alongside the repertoire data, information on donor age, sex, ethnicity and CMV serostatus was compiled. Among 300 to 450 genotyped donors of the cohort, an average of about 240,000 unique TCR beta nucleotide sequences were sequenced per donor, about a sixth of them non-productive. In addition to the first cohort of 666 subjects, a separate validation cohort of 120 different subjects was used. Roughly 300 gigabases of sequencing data and around 80 million unique TCR sequences made up an early release that covered about 640 HLA-typed donors. A later genetic analysis took genome-wide SNP genotypes for about three fifths of the roughly 670 donors and used that subset as a discovery cohort. The study combined high-throughput TCR immunosequencing, statistical association of individual TCRs with disease status, and machine learning to predict cytomegalovirus infection status. Rather than drawing on any new phenotypic data, the later analysis identified candidate immune exposures from TCR beta sequences and the way those sequences occurred across donors. Five DR-DQ haplotypes were handled as single units for association and clustering because linkage in the cohort was strong. The research as a whole found: The classifier was reported to diagnose cytomegalovirus status with high specificity and sensitivity in both the original and validation cohorts. The only immune exposure information available for the cohort was CMV serostatus. According to a later analysis, TCR association rates differed among HLA loci, with DRB1 alleles showing the most associated TCRs and HLA-C alleles showing the fewest. The presence/absence analyses assumed that sequencing depth was roughly uniform across donors, and that assumption may not be true. The authors suggested that the approach could potentially be extended to other disease states and immunological phenotypes. This cohort had only TCR beta chains sequenced, and the lack of alpha or paired-chain data limited which features could be detected. The earlier analysis of around 600 of the donors excluded some 15 rarely observed V segments, including chromosome 9 orphons, because counts were too low. Compared with the roughly 670-donor mean, donors in an Asian-associated ancestry cluster had fewer N-insertions in productive TCRs, according to a later genetic analysis. A later analysis associated about 17,000 TCR beta sequences with specific HLA alleles at a false discovery rate of 0.05. Several of the top co-occurrence clusters appeared to be linked to parvovirus B19, influenza, CMV and Epstein-Barr virus, according to a later analysis. Because HLA typing was missing for some donors at each locus, association tests included only the typed subset. Compared with equally common non-associated chains, HLA-associated TCR beta chains in a later analysis were more clonally expanded and had lower generation probabilities. A group of highly shared sequence variants was considered likely to be a technical artifact of the sequencing pipeline. Correlated functional status among segregating V segments might be attributable to linkage disequilibrium, but an unknown experimental factor could not be ruled out. The study gave a list of more than 150 TCR beta chains associated with cytomegalovirus. When HLA alleles, especially DR and DQ, strongly co-occurred, TCR associations were difficult to assign to individual alleles. In an earlier analysis of about 540 of the donors, most TCR beta V segments were observed in productive rearrangements about 87% or about 30% of the time, broadly matching IMGT annotations. V-gene and J-gene trimming of TCR beta chains was associated with a missense DCLRE1C variant in a later genetic analysis, and the association was replicated in an independent cohort. While some public TCRs were present in many individuals, most TCR sequences turned up only very rarely across donors. In vitro tests confirmed that a few of the cytomegalovirus-associated TCR beta chains recognize cytomegalovirus antigens. A further reported finding was that TCR beta sequences accurately predicted the HLA-A and HLA-B alleles for most subjects in the first cohort. In a later analysis, most CMV-associated TCR beta chains were found to appear HLA-restricted, with HLA associations seemingly driven largely by CMV exposure.

The cohort was made up of several hundred healthy bone marrow donors. At the time of sampling, every cohort member was nominally healthy, though immune exposures that went unrecorded were likely present. The donor was CMV seropositive and belonged to the group of 270 or so seropositive cohort members. A peripheral blood sample was provided by each donor, and peripheral blood mononuclear cells were used for TCR beta sequencing. Genomic DNA extraction from the blood cell samples was performed with the Qiagen DNeasy Blood Extraction Kit. The library was generated by the immunoSEQ multiplex PCR assay. A mixture of 60 forward primers for TCR Vbeta segments and 13 reverse primers for TCR Jbeta segments was used in the multiplex PCR. The CDR3 region of rearranged TCR beta genes was amplified from genomic DNA with a multiplex PCR assay. On the Illumina HiSeq System, the amplified TCR beta libraries were sequenced as 87-base-pair reads. Per the original workflow: Across the 666 repertoires, a later analysis counted approximately 83 million unique TCR beta chains, some 11 million of which were shared by at least two donors. Raw reads were error-corrected and collapsed into unique sequences by a nearest-neighbor algorithm in which closely related sequences were merged to remove PCR and sequencing errors. To assign V, D and J gene segments, CDR3 sequences were aligned to IMGT reference sequences. Each retained sequence needed at least a six-nucleotide match to both a V gene segment and a J gene segment. Rearrangements were called productive when the CDR3 lacked stop codons and stayed in frame with V and J; all others were non-productive. Following IMGT convention, CDR3 was defined as the stretch from the second conserved V-encoded cysteine to the conserved J-encoded phenylalanine. The earlier analysis of about 560 of the donors excluded any sequence lacking an unambiguous match to a single V gene segment. In an earlier analysis of a few hundred of the donors, a V segment was called functional when productive rearrangements were above 56.7%, and segregating when the standard deviation between donors exceeded 5%. To diagnose cytomegalovirus status from the catalog of TCR beta chain sequences, a statistical classification framework was built. In a later analysis, V and J genes were assigned by comparing TCR nucleotide sequences against IMGT/GENE-DB human TR gene sequences. Using the TCRdist pipeline, a later analysis assigned CDR3 sequences along with most-parsimonious VDJ recombination scenarios. A later analysis defined each TCR beta chain by its CDR3 amino acid sequence plus V-gene family, and excluded reads lacking a unique V-gene family. As a way to deal with suspected cross-contamination and a sequencing artifact, a later analysis dropped over 550 nucleotide sequences that were highly shared and had low generation probability. In a later analysis, a clonal expansion index for each public chain was calculated from normalized within-repertoire ranks of inferred template counts. Generation probabilities in a later analysis came from a VDJ recombination model fitted to out-of-frame rearrangements, and those results were checked against IGoR. In a later analysis, TCR-TCR, TCR-HLA and TCR-CMV co-occurrence was scored with hypergeometric tests, and a repertoire-size bias correction was applied to TCR pairs. A later analysis estimated false discovery rates by permuting HLA or CMV assignments 20 times. In a later analysis, co-occurring TCRs were grouped with DBSCAN, and TCRdist sequence similarity was added when clustering was performed within HLA-allele-positive subsets. Co-occurrence clustering excluded repertoires with fewer than 30,000 or more than 120,000 public chains, plus five with anomalous nucleotide sharing. This immuneACCESS table, as held by TCRdb, lists in-frame sequences with V and J called but not all clones. Of the missing ones, under half trace to an unresolved V gene in checked studies; the others have no known cause. From that table come the V and J calls and clone size; the DNA was used to work out D and trimming. This sample is represented by 150,000 to 200,000 clones; approximately 78% of them were singletons. The ten most abundant clones make up 6.5% of the sample.

The material sequenced was PBMCs. This TCR was recovered from a woman between 50 and 59 years old in good health and CMV-seropositive.

At the DNA level, the sequence is TGTGCCAGCAGCCTCAGCGGGGGCTACAATGAGCAGTTCTTC. Translated, this gives CASSLSGGYNEQFF. The sequence links TRBV9 to TRBJ2-1; a stretch of 8 junction bases matches TRBD2. Germline trimming amounts to 4 bases on V and 3 bases on J, with 3 as the count of junction bases outside the gene matches. There are 14 amino acids in the CDR3, from cysteine to phenylalanine inclusive. The only DNA kept is the CDR3, 42 bases in frame from the first base. From the germline V gene, CDR1 is SGDLS and CDR2 is YYNGEE.